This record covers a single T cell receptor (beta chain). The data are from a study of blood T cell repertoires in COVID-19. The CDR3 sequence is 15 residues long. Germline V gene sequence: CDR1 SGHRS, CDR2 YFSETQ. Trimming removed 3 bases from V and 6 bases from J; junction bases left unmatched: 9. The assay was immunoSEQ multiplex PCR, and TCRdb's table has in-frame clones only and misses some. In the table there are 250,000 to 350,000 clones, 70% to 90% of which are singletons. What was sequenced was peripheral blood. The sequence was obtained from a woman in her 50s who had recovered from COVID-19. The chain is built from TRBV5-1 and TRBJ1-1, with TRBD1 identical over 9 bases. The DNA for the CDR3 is TGCGCCAGCAGCTACGACAGGGGGGGCGTCGCTGAAGCTTTCTTT. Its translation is CASSYDRGGVAEAFF.